This is a list of T cell receptor beta chains from one sample in a study of cytomegalovirus exposure and HLA in healthy donors. Here immunoSEQ multiplex PCR was the method, and the copy in TCRdb shows in-frame clones only, minus some. The sample contains about 120,000 clones, 77% of which appear only once. The specimen was PBMCs. The receptors here all came from a young man in good health and CMV-seropositive. The CDR3 runs from the conserved cysteine through the conserved F or W. A D gene is named only where the DNA matches it firmly. The size field is filled for only some rows; it gives once, few, many or a size class.

clone_size	j_call	v_call	d_call	cdr3_nt	cdr3_aa
NA	TRBJ1-3	TRBV2	TRBD1	TGTGCCGGAAACCAGGGGGCCGGAAACACCATATATTTT	CAGNQGAGNTIYF
NA	TRBJ2-7	TRBV6-4	TRBD2	TGTGCCAGCAGCCTTACTAGCGGGAGTGGAAACGAGCAGTACTTC	CASSLTSGSGNEQYF
NA	TRBJ2-7	TRBV27	TRBD2	TGTGCCAGCAGGTCTAGCGGGAGCGACGAGCAGTACTTC	CASRSSGSDEQYF
few	TRBJ1-1	TRBV16	TRBD1	TGTGCCAGCAGCCAATCCGGGACAGGGAGCACTGAAGCTTTCTTT	CASSQSGTGSTEAFF
NA	TRBJ1-2	TRBV5-1	TRBD1	TGCGCCACTCGGACAGGGACGGACTATGGCTACACCTTC	CATRTGTDYGYTF
NA	TRBJ2-5	TRBV5-1	TRBD1	TGCGCCAGCAGCTTAGGGACAGGGTTCGAGGAGACCCAGTACTTC	CASSLGTGFEETQYF
NA	TRBJ1-2	TRBV4-1	NA	TGCGCCAGCAGCCAAGACGAGGTTTCTAACTATGGCTACACCTTC	CASSQDEVSNYGYTF
NA	TRBJ1-2	TRBV6-6	TRBD1	TGTGCCAGCAGCCCGGGACAGTTCTATGGCTACACCTTC	CASSPGQFYGYTF
NA	TRBJ2-7	TRBV4-2	TRBD1	TGTGCCAGCAGCCAAGCTCTTCGGACAGGTACGGTCTACGAGCAGTACTTC	CASSQALRTGTVYEQYF
NA	TRBJ1-2	TRBV6-1	TRBD1	TGTGCCAGCAGCATAGACAGGGCGGGCGGCTACACCTTC	CASSIDRAGGYTF
NA	TRBJ1-1	TRBV7-2	NA	TGTGCCAGCAGCTATCTACTGAACACTGAAGCTTTCTTT	CASSYLLNTEAFF
NA	TRBJ2-4	TRBV6-6	NA	TGTGCCAGCTGCGGGACAGTAGCCAAAAACATTCAGTACTTC	CASCGTVAKNIQYF
NA	TRBJ2-5	TRBV6-1	TRBD2	TGTGCCAGCAGAGAGGGACTAGCGGGAGGGGTTTGGCACTTC	CASREGLAGGVWHF
NA	TRBJ2-2	TRBV6-5	TRBD1	TGTGCCAGCAGTTATGGGACAGGGGCACCCACCGGGGAGCTGTTTTTT	CASSYGTGAPTGELFF
NA	TRBJ2-7	TRBV6-1	TRBD2	TGTGCCAGCAGTGAAGGACTAGCGGGGGCCTACGAGCAGTACTTC	CASSEGLAGAYEQYF